The rows below give T cell receptor beta chains drawn from one sample of a study of T cell repertoires in cytomegalovirus infection. TCRdb fed the reads into MiXCR, producing one record per CDR3 protein. The sample lists about 360,000 distinct CDR3 sequences, roughly 20% occurring once. Sequencing input: PBMCs. All receptors come from a human donor in good health (CMV status not recorded). Some clones in this sample may be carry-over from other donors' samples. CDR3s include the opening cysteine and the closing phenylalanine or tryptophan. Clone size is given for some rows only: seen once, a few or many times, or a class if the clone is expanded.

v_call | clone_size | cdr3_aa
TRBV9 | . | CASSVLPGTDTQYF
TRBV11-2 | many | CASSSRGLRANVLTF
TRBV7-8 | . | CASSSSPGTGGLKTQYF
TRBV5-1 | few | CASSNQGSTNEKLFF
TRBV4-1 | . | CASSPLPRGSEQYF
TRBV7-9 | many | CASSTGTGLYGYTF
TRBV2 | . | CASTYVRGGGNQPQHF
TRBV19 | few | CASSMGGVLRGNEQFF
TRBV28 | once | CGVQEKFGAFF
TRBV7-2 | many | CASSLVLSGNIQYF
TRBV19 | . | CASSSRGYTDTQYF
TRBV20-1 | few | CSARVAGGFDEQFF
TRBV20-1 | . | CSARDSKGGTDTQYF
TRBV29-1 | few | CSVQRTGEDNEQFF
TRBV7-6 | many | CASSSTGTSGYNEQFF
TRBV7-7 | few | CASTFGDNTGELFF
TRBV7-2 | many | CASSSRQSPGTEAFF
TRBV7-2 | many | CASSLVGGTLPTDTQYF
TRBV7-9 | few | CASQGEGYGYTF
TRBV12-3/TRBV12-4 | many | CASRITAGTEAFF
TRBV7-2 | . | CASSYQVSYEQYF
TRBV10-3 | . | CALRAPLGPQHF